This entry describes one T cell receptor (beta chain). The data belong to a study of blood T cell repertoires in COVID-19. Sequencing used immunoSEQ multiplex PCR; TCRdb keeps in-frame clones, though not all of them. The sample carries 40,000 or so clones, around 90% recorded once. CDR1 and CDR2 (germline): SNHLY, FYNNEI. V was shortened by 4 bases and J by 5 bases, with 18 bases between the two germline ends. The CDR3 spans 16 residues. The sequenced material came from peripheral blood. The TCR sequence derives from a man aged 50-60 years with active COVID-19. V and J are TRBV2 and TRBJ2-1; maybe TRBD2 (6 bases). CDR3 sequence: CASSALLWGENNEQFF. For the CDR3, the DNA is TGTGCCAGCAGTGCCCTACTATGGGGGGAAAACAATGAGCAGTTCTTC.